In this sample, the clone carrying this T cell receptor beta chain turned up a few times. What it recognizes is unknown. These data originate in a study of response to subunit inactivated influenza vaccine. TCRdb recomputed calls from the RT-PCR reads with MiXCR, one row per CDR3 protein. The sample includes about half a million distinct CDR3 sequences, 25% of them seen just once. Study-level results: Each seasonal influenza vaccination recruits few new T cells, the authors suggested.

The CDR3 spans 14 residues. In germline, CDR1 is DFQATT, CDR2 SNEGSKA (reference sequence). Trimming took off 2 bases at V and 6 bases at J, with 16 bases between the two ends. The sample in question was CD4+ T cells sorted from PBMCs, obtained more than 4 days after vaccination. The clonotype comes from a man aged 45-60 years who received an inactivated influenza vaccine. The V and J genes are TRBV20-1 and TRBJ1-1; no firm D call. Here the CDR3 reads CSARYNLSTAEAFF. DNA of the CDR3: TGCAGTGCTAGATACAATTTGAGTACCGCTGAAGCTTTCTTT.